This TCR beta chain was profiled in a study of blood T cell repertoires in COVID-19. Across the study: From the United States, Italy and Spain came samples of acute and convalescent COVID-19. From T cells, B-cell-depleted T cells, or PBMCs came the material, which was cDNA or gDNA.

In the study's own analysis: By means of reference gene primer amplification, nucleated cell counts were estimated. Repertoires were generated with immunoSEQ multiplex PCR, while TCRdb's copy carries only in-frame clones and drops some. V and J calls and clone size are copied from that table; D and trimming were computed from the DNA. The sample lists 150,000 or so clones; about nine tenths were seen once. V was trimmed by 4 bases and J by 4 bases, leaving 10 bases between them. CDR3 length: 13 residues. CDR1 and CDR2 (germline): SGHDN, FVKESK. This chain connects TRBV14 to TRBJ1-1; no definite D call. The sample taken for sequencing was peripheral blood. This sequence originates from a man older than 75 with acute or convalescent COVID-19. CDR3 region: CASSRIYSTEAFF. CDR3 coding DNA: TGTGCCAGCAGCCGAATATACTCCACTGAAGCTTTCTTT.